One and the same sample provided the 24 T cell receptor beta chains below, sequenced in a study of blood T cell repertoires in COVID-19. Method: immunoSEQ multiplex PCR; TCRdb's copy keeps in-frame clones and lacks some. In the table there are roughly 250,000 clones, about 83% of which are singletons. The material sequenced was peripheral blood. These receptors were collected from a human donor in a cohort sampled during active COVID-19.

The count of this clone is one. This rearrangement joins TRBV2 to TRBJ1-1; TRBD1 aligns across 9 bases. The CDR3 is 14 amino acids. CDR1 is SNHLY, CDR2 FYNNEI, per germline. V lost 6 bases, J lost 3 bases, and 5 bases stayed unmatched. CDR3 in amino acids: CASSEQGADTEAFF. CDR3 nucleotides: TGTGCCAGCAGCGAACAGGGGGCTGACACTGAAGCTTTCTTT. Based on the CDR3 plus reference TRBV2 and TRBJ1-1, the full variable domain is EPEVTQTPSHQVTQMGQEVILRCVPISNHLYFYWYRQILGQKVEFLVSFYNNEISEKSEIFDDQFSVERPDGSNFTLKIRSTKLEDSAMYFCASSEQGADTEAFFGQGTRLTVV.

Worth noting for this clone: Other DNA sequences in the sample encode the same CDR3. The genes are TRBV5-1 and TRBJ1-4; D unresolved. Germline V gene data show CDR1 as SGHRS and CDR2 as YFSETQ. The V gene lost 3 bases and the J gene lost 0 bases, with 9 bases spanning the gap. The CDR3 is 15 amino acids. CDR3 residues: CASSSTGATNEKLFF. The CDR3 DNA reads as TGCGCCAGCAGCTCTACCGGGGCAACTAATGAAAAACTGTTTTTT.

The chain links TRBV3-1 (or the pseudogene TRBV3-2) to TRBJ2-2, with TRBD2 matching 7 bases. V trimming: 0 bases; J trimming: 1 base; junction bases outside the gene matches: 2. Germline-derived CDR1 and CDR2 are LGHDT and YNNKEL (reference sequence). CDR3 length: 16 residues. The CDR3 region is CASSQEGRGNTGELFF. The CDR3, as DNA: TGTGCCAGCAGCCAAGAGGGGAGGGGGAACACCGGGGAGCTGTTTTTT.

This sequence joins TRBV5-4 and TRBJ2-3, with 7 bases lining up with TRBD1. This CDR3 spans 14 amino acids. Trimming took 5 bases from V and 2 from J; bases not matched to a gene: 5. Germline assignment: CDR1 SGHNT and CDR2 YYREEE (reference sequence). CDR3 coding DNA: TGTGCCAGCAGTTCGGGACAGAACACAGATACGCAGTATTTT. Amino acid sequence: CASSSGQNTDTQYF. Based on the CDR3 plus reference TRBV5-4 and TRBJ2-3, the full variable domain is ETGVTQSPTHLIKTRGQQVTLRCSSQSGHNTVSWYQQALGQGPQFIFQYYREEENGRGNFPPRFSGLQFPNYSSELNVNALELDDSALYLCASSSGQNTDTQYFGPGTRLTVL.

This chain links TRBV6-5 with TRBJ2-1; 8 nucleotides align to TRBD1. The trim removed 4 bases at V and 5 bases at J, leaving 10 bases unmatched. The CDR3 contains 16 residues. Germline V gene lookup returns CDR1 MNHEY and CDR2 SVGAGI. DNA of the CDR3: TGTGCCAGCAGTTCGTGGACAGGGTCGTCGGACAATGAGCAGTTCTTC. This encodes CASSSWTGSSDNEQFF.

CDR3 amino acids: CATSDSPGQGETQYF. The CDR3 nucleotides read TGTGCCACCAGTGATTCCCCAGGGCAAGGAGAGACCCAGTACTTC. V is TRBV24-1 and J is TRBJ2-5; a possible D gene is TRBD1 (5 bases). V shed 2 bases and J shed 4 bases, with 13 bases lying between them. Germline CDR1 and CDR2: KGHDR and SFDVKD. The CDR3 has 15 amino acids.

This sequence joins TRBV6-6 and TRBJ2-7; the match to TRBD1 covers 10 bases. The trim removed 7 bases at V and 1 base at J, leaving 7 bases unmatched. CDR1 and CDR2 from the germline V gene are MNHNY and SVGAGI (reference sequence). CDR3 size: 15 residues. CDR3 in DNA: TGTGCCAGCACCACCGGGACAGGGGTATCCTACGAGCAGTACTTC. As protein: CASTTGTGVSYEQYF.

The CDR3 reads CASSARQGNTEAFF. The CDR3 DNA reads as TGCGCCAGCAGCGCGAGACAGGGAAATACTGAAGCTTTCTTT. This chain uses TRBV5-1 with TRBJ1-1; 7 nucleotides match TRBD1. J gave up 5 bases and V 4 bases, and 8 bases lay outside the gene matches. Germline CDR1 SGHRS, CDR2 YFSETQ. This CDR3 has 14 amino acids.

This chain uses TRBV14 with TRBJ2-1; possible D gene TRBD2, 5 bases. CDR3 length equals 12 residues. The V end was cut by 3 bases, the J end by 9 bases, with 9 bases between. Germline CDR1 is SGHDN and CDR2 is FVKESK. The CDR3 loop reads CASSQLAGEQFF. The CDR3 nucleotides read TGTGCCAGCAGCCAGCTGGCGGGTGAGCAGTTCTTC.

V gene TRBV29-1 combines with J gene TRBJ2-7, with TRBD1 as a possible D gene (6 bases). Trimming cost V 7 bases and J 2 bases, with 18 bases left between them. The germline V gene encodes CDR1 SQVTM and CDR2 ANQGSEA. The CDR3 totals 14 residues. In DNA, the CDR3 is TGCAGCGCCCTCCGGGACACCCGAACCTACGAGCAGTACTTC. This gives the protein CSALRDTRTYEQYF.

This rearrangement joins TRBV19 to TRBJ1-5; possibly TRBD1 for D (5 bases). The V gene lost 5 bases and the J gene lost 0 bases, with 17 bases spanning the gap. The CDR3 is made up of 17 amino acids. CDR1 and CDR2 from the germline V gene are LNHDA and SQIVND (reference sequence). The CDR3 loop is CASSSTDIDYSNQPQHF. In DNA, the CDR3 is TGTGCCAGTAGTTCGACAGATATAGATTATAGCAATCAGCCCCAGCATTTT.

The chain combines TRBV19 with TRBJ2-6; D might be TRBD2 (6 bases). The V end was cut by 3 bases, the J end by 0 bases, with 15 bases between. The V gene's germline CDR1 is LNHDA and CDR2 SQIVND (reference sequence). This CDR3 spans 18 amino acids. The CDR3 DNA sequence: TGTGCCAGTAGTATGGGACTGCCTGGGGGCTCTGGGGCCAACGTCCTGACTTTC. It is translated as CASSMGLPGGSGANVLTF.

The V call is TRBV18, the J call TRBJ2-7, with D unclear. The ends were cut back, 2 bases at V and 3 bases at J, with 23 bases in the middle. The CDR3 length is 18 residues. The germline V gene encodes CDR1 KGHSH and CDR2 LQKENI. CDR3 nucleotides: TGTGCCAGCTCACCAGCGGAGAATGCCTATACTGTCGGCTACGAGCAGTACTTC. Its protein product is CASSPAENAYTVGYEQYF. Variable domain in full (rest from reference TRBV18 and TRBJ2-7): NAGVMQNPRHLVRRRGQEARLRCSPMKGHSHVYWYRQLPEEGLKFMVYLQKENIIDESGMPKERFSAEFPKEGPSILRIQQVVRGDSAAYFCASSPAENAYTVGYEQYFGPGTRLTVT.

The chain uses TRBV2 and TRBJ1-2; 7 nucleotides agree with TRBD1. CDR3 length equals 14 residues. With 5 bases clipped from V and 8 bases from J, the junction kept 11 bases outside the gene matches. CDR1 is SNHLY, CDR2 FYNNEI, per germline. CDR3 loop: CASSIDREQGGYTF. CDR3 nucleotides: TGTGCCAGCAGTATAGACAGGGAACAAGGGGGCTACACCTTC. Looking up the rest from reference TRBV2 and TRBJ1-2 gives the full variable domain: EPEVTQTPSHQVTQMGQEVILRCVPISNHLYFYWYRQILGQKVEFLVSFYNNEISEKSEIFDDQFSVERPDGSNFTLKIRSTKLEDSAMYFCASSIDREQGGYTFGSGTRLTVV.

A note on this clone: The junction departs from the called germline gene at one end, perhaps through a read error. The V and J genes are TRBV19 and TRBJ2-7; D is possibly TRBD2 (5 bases). CDR3 length: 15 residues. Germline-derived CDR1 and CDR2 are LNHDA and SQIVND (reference sequence). This CDR3 reads CASSPGGSAVYEQYF. In nucleotides, the CDR3 is TGTGCCAGTAGTCCAGGTGGTAGCGCTGTCTACGAGCAGTATTTC.

The chain couples TRBV19 to TRBJ1-3, with 7 bases identical to TRBD1. Germline V CDR1 and CDR2: LNHDA, SQIVND (reference sequence). V lost 5 bases, J lost 0 bases, and 13 bases stayed unmatched. This CDR3 region has 18 residues. The CDR3 DNA follows: TGTGCCAGTAGTCCCCTAGGAAACAGGGGCGACTCTGGAAACACCATATATTTT. Translated, it gives CASSPLGNRGDSGNTIYF.

This chain connects TRBV24-1 to TRBJ1-5; D uncertain. V was shortened by 5 bases and J by 6 bases, with 10 bases between the two germline ends. This CDR3 is built from 13 residues. Germline assignment: CDR1 KGHDR and CDR2 SFDVKD. The DNA for the CDR3 is TGTGCCACCAGTGGTGTAGGCGGTCAGCCCCAGCATTTT. Translated: CATSGVGGQPQHF.

In its sample, this clone was seen a few times. This sequence joins TRBV7-9 and TRBJ1-2; 10 bases line up with TRBD1. Germline trimming cut 5 bases from V and 8 bases from J; bases unmatched to any gene: 8. Germline V lookup: CDR1 SEHNR, CDR2 FQNEAQ (reference sequence). This CDR3 region has 14 residues. Here the CDR3 reads CASSITGTGEGYTF. The CDR3 DNA follows: TGTGCCAGCAGCATAACAGGGACAGGGGAAGGCTACACCTTC.

The chain is built from TRBV19 and TRBJ1-5; TRBD1 matches 9 bases. CDR3 length equals 14 residues. With 7 bases clipped from V and 2 bases from J, the junction kept 3 bases outside the gene matches. Per germline, CDR1 LNHDA and CDR2 SQIVND (reference sequence). The CDR3 is CASIRTGGNQPQHF. DNA of the CDR3: TGTGCCAGTATCAGGACAGGGGGCAATCAGCCCCAGCATTTT.

CDR3 amino acids: CASSFTRPGLAGGRSYNEQFF. As DNA, the CDR3 is TGTGCCAGCAGTTTCACCCGCCCGGGACTAGCGGGGGGCCGCTCCTACAATGAGCAGTTCTTC. This chain joins TRBV27 and TRBJ2-1, with TRBD2 matching over 15 bases. The germline CDR1 and CDR2 sequences are MNHEY and SMNVEV (reference sequence). V trimming: 3 bases; J trimming: 0 bases; junction bases outside the gene matches: 12. The CDR3 spans 21 residues.

This chain uses TRBV4-1 with TRBJ1-1; D gene ambiguous. Germline CDR1 and CDR2: MGHRA and YSYEKL. This CDR3 has 13 residues. V lost 10 bases to trimming and J lost 4 bases, with 16 bases between them. CDR3 nucleotide sequence: TGCGCCATATCCGTCGGAGCGGGCACTGAAGCTTTCTTT. This codes for CAISVGAGTEAFF.

The rearrangement uses TRBV4-1 and TRBJ1-5; 11 bases map to TRBD1. The trim removed 1 base at V and 9 bases at J, leaving 8 bases unmatched. CDR3 size: 16 residues. Germline CDR1 reads MGHRA; CDR2 reads YSYEKL. CDR3 coding DNA: TGCGCCAGCAGCCAAGTTCCGGGACAGGGGGATCGGCCCCAGCATTTT. This gives the protein CASSQVPGQGDRPQHF.

The chain has TRBV11-3 and TRBJ2-3, with D possibly TRBD2 on 6 matching bases. Germline loops: CDR1 SGHNT, CDR2 YENEEA. CDR3 length: 15 amino acids. The V gene lost 5 bases and the J gene lost 2 bases, with 14 bases spanning the gap. CDR3 in amino acids: CASSPLGGFTDTQYF. The CDR3 nucleotides are TGTGCCAGCAGCCCACTGGGGGGATTCACAGATACGCAGTATTTT.

The chain joins TRBV7-2 to TRBJ1-2; TRBD1 matches 8 bases. This CDR3 has 15 residues. V was clipped by 2 bases and J by 5 bases; unmatched bases: 7. Germline CDR1 reads SGHTA; CDR2 reads FQGNSA. DNA for the CDR3: TGTGCCAGCAGCTTATCCCCAGGGGGCGCGTATGGCTACACCTTC. It encodes CASSLSPGGAYGYTF.